The present T cell receptor (beta chain) was sequenced within a study of blood T cell repertoires in COVID-19. Authors' processing steps: Nucleated cell counts were estimated from reference gene primer amplification. Generated by immunoSEQ multiplex PCR, the TCRdb table keeps only in-frame clones and is missing some. The V and J calls and clone size are taken from that table; D and trimming were inferred from the DNA. The table includes approximately 170,000 clones, roughly four fifths detected once. Germline V gives CDR1 LGHDT, CDR2 YNNKEL (reference sequence). The ends lost 0 bases at V and 2 bases at J; junction bases unmatched: 11. The CDR3 is 19 residues long.

The V and J genes are TRBV3-1 (or the pseudogene TRBV3-2) and TRBJ2-1, with 9 bases fitting TRBD1. Sample: peripheral blood. The sequence was collected from a man between 65 and 85 years old with active or convalescent COVID-19. CDR3 sequence reads: CASSQDKTGGPTTYNEQFF. Written as DNA, the CDR3 is TGTGCCAGCAGCCAAGACAAAACAGGGGGCCCTACCACCTACAATGAGCAGTTCTTC.